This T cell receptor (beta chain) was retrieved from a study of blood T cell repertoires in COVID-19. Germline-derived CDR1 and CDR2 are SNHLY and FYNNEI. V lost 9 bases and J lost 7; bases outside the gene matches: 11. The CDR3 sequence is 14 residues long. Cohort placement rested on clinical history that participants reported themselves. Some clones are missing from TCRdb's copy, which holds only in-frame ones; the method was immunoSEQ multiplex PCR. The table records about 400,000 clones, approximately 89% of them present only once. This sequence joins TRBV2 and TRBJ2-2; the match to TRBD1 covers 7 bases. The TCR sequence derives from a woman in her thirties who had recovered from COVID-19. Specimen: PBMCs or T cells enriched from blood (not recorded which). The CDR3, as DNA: TGTGCCAGTCAGGGGGTTTTCGTTAACGGGGAGCTGTTTTTT. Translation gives CASQGVFVNGELFF.